This T cell receptor (beta chain) was sequenced during a study of blood T cell repertoires in COVID-19. Study at large: Researchers got acute and convalescent COVID-19 samples from the United States, Italy and Spain. T cells, B-cell-depleted T cells, or PBMCs supplied cDNA or gDNA.

V was pared by 5 bases and J by 7 bases, with 13 bases between. This CDR3 has 13 residues. Germline V gives CDR1 SGHKS, CDR2 YYEKEE (reference sequence). Original processing methods: Amplification with reference gene primers provided the estimates of nucleated cell counts. Profiling relied on immunoSEQ multiplex PCR, and the TCRdb table lists in-frame clones only, not all of them. V and J calls and clone size are as listed in that table; D and trimming were resolved from the DNA. The table includes roughly 170,000 clones, around 90% detected once. Sequenced: peripheral blood. The rearrangement uses TRBV5-5 and TRBJ2-1; a weak D match, TRBD1 (6 bases). The source is a man aged 40-49 years with active or convalescent COVID-19. Written as DNA, the CDR3 is TGTGCCAGCAGAGGGGGTAGGCGGAATGAGCAGTTCTTC. It encodes CASRGGRRNEQFF.